A selection of T cell receptor beta chains follows, all from one sample in a study of T cell responses to AZD1222 COVID-19 vaccine. The table came from immunoSEQ multiplex PCR; TCRdb's copy has only in-frame clones and leaves some out. The sample consists of 130,000 or so clones, roughly 84% of them appearing once. Sequenced here: peripheral blood, sampled 28 days after the second AZD1222 dose. The receptors derive from an adult who received the AZD1222 COVID-19 vaccine. Each CDR3 is given with its conserved first and last residue. D genes are given only for firm matches. The listing skips clone size in some rows; elsewhere it reads once, few, many or a size class.

TGCAGCGGAGGGGGACATTACCCGACCTTTGAGCAGTTCTTC,CSGGGHYPTFEQFF,-,TRBV29-1,-,TRBJ2-1
TGTGCCAGCAGCGTAGATTCGACAACCTACGAGCAGTACTTC,CASSVDSTTYEQYF,-,TRBV9,-,TRBJ2-7
TGTGCCAGCAGCCTTACAGGGAGAGAAAACACCATATATTTT,CASSLTGRENTIYF,-,TRBV5-4,once,TRBJ1-3
TGTGCCAGCAACGGACAGGGTTTCTACGAGCAGTACTTC,CASNGQGFYEQYF,TRBD1,TRBV28,-,TRBJ2-7
TGTGCCAGCAGTTTATCAGTCCGTCAGCCCCAGCATTTT,CASSLSVRQPQHF,-,TRBV27,few,TRBJ1-5
TGCGCCAGCAGTAGGGTAGCGGGGCTCGCCTACGAGCAGTACTTC,CASSRVAGLAYEQYF,TRBD2,TRBV5-1,-,TRBJ2-7
TGTGCCATCAGTGACCTAGCGGGGGGGCGGGGAGATACGCAGTATTTT,CAISDLAGGRGDTQYF,TRBD2,TRBV10-3,-,TRBJ2-3
TGCGCCAGCAGCTTGGGTTTTGTACTCCAAGCCTACGAGCAGTACTTC,CASSLGFVLQAYEQYF,-,TRBV5-1,-,TRBJ2-7
TGCGCCAGCAGTTGGGGACACTCCTACGAGCAGTACTTC,CASSWGHSYEQYF,-,TRBV10-2,-,TRBJ2-7
TGTGCCAGCAGCTTACCCCCGGCAAAACTAAGTAAAGCTTTCTTT,CASSLPPAKLSKAFF,-,TRBV7-9,-,TRBJ1-1
TGCGCCAGCAGCGCCCTAGCGGGGAGTCCAGATACGCAGTATTTT,CASSALAGSPDTQYF,TRBD2,TRBV4-3,-,TRBJ2-3
TGTGCCAGTAGTAAGGCCTCAGGGTTGCGGGGGGCCCATCAAGCTTTCTTT,CASSKASGLRGAHQAFF,-,TRBV19,few,TRBJ1-1
TGTGCCAGCAGCGGGACAGGGAACTACGAGCAGTACTTC,CASSGTGNYEQYF,TRBD1,TRBV5-5,-,TRBJ2-7
TGCGCCAGCAGCTCCCGGTTTAATAGCAATCAGCCCCAGCATTTT,CASSSRFNSNQPQHF,-,TRBV4-3,few,TRBJ1-5
TGTGCCAGCAGACCCGACAGGGGATCTGGAAACACCATATATTTT,CASRPDRGSGNTIYF,TRBD1,TRBV28,-,TRBJ1-3
TGTGCCAGTAACCGACAGGGGATGACTGAAGCTTTCTTT,CASNRQGMTEAFF,TRBD1,TRBV6-5,-,TRBJ1-1
TGTGCCAGCAGCCAAGGACAGGGACACTATGGCTACACCTTC,CASSQGQGHYGYTF,TRBD1,TRBV3-1/TRBV3-2,once,TRBJ1-2
TGTGCCAGCAGTTACACTACGAGCAATCAGCCCCAGCATTTT,CASSYTTSNQPQHF,-,TRBV6-2/TRBV6-3,-,TRBJ1-5
TGCGCCAGCAGTGAGTCGAAGGCCGGTAACACAGATACGCAGTATTTT,CASSESKAGNTDTQYF,-,TRBV10-1,-,TRBJ2-3
TGCGCCAGCAGCTCACAGGGGTCCGGGGAGCTGTTTTTT,CASSSQGSGELFF,TRBD1,TRBV5-1,-,TRBJ2-2
TGTGCCAGTAGGCTACAGGGGATCCTTGGCTACACCTTC,CASRLQGILGYTF,TRBD1,TRBV19,-,TRBJ1-2
TGTGCCAGCACCCGACGGGACAGGGTCACAGATACGCAGTATTTT,CASTRRDRVTDTQYF,TRBD1,TRBV5-6,-,TRBJ2-3
TGTGCCAGCAGTTACTCGGGGACAGGGGGCTATGGCTACACCTTC,CASSYSGTGGYGYTF,TRBD1,TRBV6-5,-,TRBJ1-2
TGTGCCAGCAGTTACAGCCGGTTTGGGTCACCCCTCCACTTT,CASSYSRFGSPLHF,-,TRBV6-5,-,TRBJ1-6
TGTGCCATCAGTGTACCCGGAAACAATGAGCAGTTCTTC,CAISVPGNNEQFF,-,TRBV10-3,-,TRBJ2-1
TGTGCCAGCAGCTTAGAAGGTCAGCCCCAGCATTTT,CASSLEGQPQHF,-,TRBV11-2,-,TRBJ1-5
TGTGCCAGCAGCTACTACAATGAGCAGTTCTTC,CASSYYNEQFF,-,TRBV13,-,TRBJ2-1
TGTGCCAGCAGCCCAGGGGTTTGGGAGACCCAGTACTTC,CASSPGVWETQYF,-,TRBV11-2,-,TRBJ2-5
TGTGCTAGTGGTACCTCGGACAGGGTTAACTATGGCTACACCTTC,CASGTSDRVNYGYTF,TRBD1,TRBV12-5,-,TRBJ1-2
TGTGCCAGCAGCTTAAATTTAGGGCAGCCCCAGCATTTT,CASSLNLGQPQHF,-,TRBV7-3,-,TRBJ1-5
TGTGCCAGCAGCTCCACCGGGACAGGGATCTATGGCTACACCTTC,CASSSTGTGIYGYTF,TRBD1,TRBV5-8,-,TRBJ1-2
TGTGCCAGCAGCCAACGGTTCACTGAAGCTTTCTTT,CASSQRFTEAFF,-,TRBV14,-,TRBJ1-1
TGTGCCAGCAGCAACAGGGGCGACACTGAAGCTTTCTTT,CASSNRGDTEAFF,TRBD1,TRBV12-3/TRBV12-4,-,TRBJ1-1
TGCGCCACTGGGACCTCCGGGTCAGATACGCAGTATTTT,CATGTSGSDTQYF,-,TRBV5-1,-,TRBJ2-3
TGCGCCAGCAGTGTCACAGCGGGACAGGGGGCAGGAGGGCAGTACTTC,CASSVTAGQGAGGQYF,TRBD1,TRBV10-2,-,TRBJ2-7
TGTGCCAGCAACCCTATGGCGGGTCTGATCGGCTACACCTTC,CASNPMAGLIGYTF,-,TRBV6-5,-,TRBJ1-2
TGTGCCAGCAGCTCAGGGGACTCACCCCTCCACTTT,CASSSGDSPLHF,-,TRBV5-4,-,TRBJ1-6
TGTGCCAGCAGCCGCCAACAGGGGAAGGTAAATTCACCCCTCCACTTT,CASSRQQGKVNSPLHF,TRBD1,TRBV6-2/TRBV6-3,-,TRBJ1-6
TGTGCCAGCTCACCTTCTGGGCCCCTTGAGCCCCAGCATTTT,CASSPSGPLEPQHF,-,TRBV18,-,TRBJ1-5
TGCGCCAGCAGCTCGGACAGGTTTATCTACAATGAGCAGTTCTTC,CASSSDRFIYNEQFF,TRBD1,TRBV5-1,-,TRBJ2-1
TGTGCCAGCAGCTCGGGACAGGGCAAGCTGTTTTTT,CASSSGQGKLFF,TRBD1,TRBV7-3,-,TRBJ2-2
TGTGCCAGCAGCCAAAATTCGGACAGGGCAAACGAAGCTTTCTTT,CASSQNSDRANEAFF,TRBD1,TRBV3-1/TRBV3-2,-,TRBJ1-1
TGTGCCATTTCACTAGCGGGGGGGCTGAATGAGCAGTTCTTC,CAISLAGGLNEQFF,TRBD2,TRBV10-3,-,TRBJ2-1
TGCGCCAGCAGCCAGGATCAGCCCTTGAACACTGAAGCTTTCTTT,CASSQDQPLNTEAFF,-,TRBV4-3,-,TRBJ1-1
TGTGCCAGCAGTCGTGACCCTACCGGCGAGCAGTACTTC,CASSRDPTGEQYF,-,TRBV6-5,-,TRBJ2-7
TGTGCCAGCAGTTTCGGACAGAAAGGGAATGGTGAAAAACTGTTTTTT,CASSFGQKGNGEKLFF,-,TRBV28,once,TRBJ1-4
TGTGCCAGCAGCCATCCCTCCTCCTACGAGCAGTACTTC,CASSHPSSYEQYF,-,TRBV7-9,-,TRBJ2-7
TGTGCCACCAGCAGAGATCCTAACGGGGGGAAGGAGACCCAGTACTTC,CATSRDPNGGKETQYF,TRBD2,TRBV15,-,TRBJ2-5
TGCGCCAGCAGCTTGGGTCAGTTGGGGGATACGCAGTATTTT,CASSLGQLGDTQYF,-,TRBV5-1,-,TRBJ2-3
TGTGCCAGTAGCCGGGGGCTAGCGGGTTACACGCAGTTCTTC,CASSRGLAGYTQFF,TRBD2,TRBV19,-,TRBJ2-1